This T cell receptor (beta chain) was recorded in a study of OX40 agonist ivuxolimab in advanced cancers. Study information: The patients received ivuxolimab by intravenous route every 2 weeks at 0.01 to 10 mg/kg. Three patients had partial responses: one hepatocellular carcinoma, two cutaneous melanoma. Study-level findings and limits: On average, CD8+ T cells had more expanded clones than CD4+.

Generated by immunoSEQ multiplex PCR, the TCRdb table keeps only in-frame clones and is missing some. This sample has 100,000 to 150,000 clones, with over 75% found just once. Per the germline V gene, CDR1 is SGHTA and CDR2 is FQGNSA. CDR3 length: 16 residues. V lost 0 bases and J lost 2; bases outside the gene matches: 7. In the case of this clone: Antigen specificity is unknown.

Patients with autoimmune history or systemic immunosuppression were excluded. V usage is TRBV7-2 and J usage is TRBJ2-7; 7 bases map to TRBD2. The clonotype was recovered from an adult with an advanced solid tumor such as melanoma, head and neck, liver or kidney cancer. The sample in question was CD4+ or CD8+ T cells sorted from blood, obtained in a trial of the OX40 agonist ivuxolimab. Here the CDR3 reads CASSLAQQGGPYEQYF. The CDR3 DNA is TGTGCCAGCAGCTTAGCCCAGCAGGGAGGGCCCTACGAGCAGTACTTC.